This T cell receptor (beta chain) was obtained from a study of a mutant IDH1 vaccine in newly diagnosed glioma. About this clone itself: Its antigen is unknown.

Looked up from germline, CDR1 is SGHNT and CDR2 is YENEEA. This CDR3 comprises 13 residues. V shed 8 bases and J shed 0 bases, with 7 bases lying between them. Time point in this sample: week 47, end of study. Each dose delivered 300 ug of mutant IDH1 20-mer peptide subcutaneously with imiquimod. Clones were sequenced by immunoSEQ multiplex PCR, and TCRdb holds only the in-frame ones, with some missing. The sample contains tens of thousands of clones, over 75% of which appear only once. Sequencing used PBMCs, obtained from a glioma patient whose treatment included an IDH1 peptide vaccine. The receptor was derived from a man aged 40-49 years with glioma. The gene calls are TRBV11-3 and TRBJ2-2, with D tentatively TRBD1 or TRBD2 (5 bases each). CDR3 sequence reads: CASGDPNTGELFF. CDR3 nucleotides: TGTGCCAGCGGGGACCCGAACACCGGGGAGCTGTTTTTT.